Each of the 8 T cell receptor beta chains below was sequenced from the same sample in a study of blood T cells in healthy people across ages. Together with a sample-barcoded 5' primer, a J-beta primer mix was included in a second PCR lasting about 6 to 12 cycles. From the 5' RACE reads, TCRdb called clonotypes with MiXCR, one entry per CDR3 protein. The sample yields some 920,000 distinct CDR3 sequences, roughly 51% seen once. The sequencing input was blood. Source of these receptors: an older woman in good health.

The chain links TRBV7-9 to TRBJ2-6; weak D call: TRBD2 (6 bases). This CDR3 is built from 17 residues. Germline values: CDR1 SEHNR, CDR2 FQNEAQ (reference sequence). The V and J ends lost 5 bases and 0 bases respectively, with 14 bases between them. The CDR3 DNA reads TGTGCCAGCAGCGAGAGGGACTGGGGCTCTGGGGCCAACGTCCTGACTTTC. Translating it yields CASSERDWGSGANVLTF.

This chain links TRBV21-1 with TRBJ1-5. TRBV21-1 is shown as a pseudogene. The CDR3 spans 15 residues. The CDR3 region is CASSKVGYSNQPQHF. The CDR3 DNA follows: TGTGCCAGCAGCAAAGTGGGGTATAGCAATCAGCCCCAGCATTTT.

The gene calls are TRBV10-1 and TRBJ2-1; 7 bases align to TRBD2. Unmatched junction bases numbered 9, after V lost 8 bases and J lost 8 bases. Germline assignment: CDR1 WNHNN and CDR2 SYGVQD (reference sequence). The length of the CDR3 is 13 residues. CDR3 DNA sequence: TGCGCCAGCGCCCGCGGCGGGAGTGATGAGCAGTTCTTC. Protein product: CASARGGSDEQFF.

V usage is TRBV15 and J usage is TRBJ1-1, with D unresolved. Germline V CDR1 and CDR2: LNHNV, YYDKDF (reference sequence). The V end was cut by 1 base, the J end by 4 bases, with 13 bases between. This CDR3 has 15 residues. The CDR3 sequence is CATSRVGQPSTEAFF. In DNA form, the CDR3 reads TGTGCCACCAGCAGAGTCGGCCAGCCTTCCACTGAAGCTTTCTTT.

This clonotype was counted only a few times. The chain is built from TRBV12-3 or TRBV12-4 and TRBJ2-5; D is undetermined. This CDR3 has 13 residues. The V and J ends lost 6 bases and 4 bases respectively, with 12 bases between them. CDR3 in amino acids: CASRGTAGETQYF. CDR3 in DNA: TGTGCCAGCAGAGGCACCGCCGGAGAGACCCAGTACTTC.

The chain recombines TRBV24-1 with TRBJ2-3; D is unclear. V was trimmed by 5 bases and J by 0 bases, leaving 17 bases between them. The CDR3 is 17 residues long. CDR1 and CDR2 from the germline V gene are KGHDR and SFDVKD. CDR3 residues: CATSGPRRLESTDTQYF. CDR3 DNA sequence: TGTGCCACCAGTGGCCCACGGAGATTAGAGAGCACAGATACGCAGTATTTT.

The CDR3 protein is CASSQGIGQIFSIGYGYTF. In DNA, the CDR3 is TGTGCCAGCAGCCAAGGAATAGGACAGATTTTTTCAATTGGCTATGGCTACACCTTC. The gene calls are TRBV7-2 and TRBJ1-2; TRBD1 might be the D (6 bases). Germline loops: CDR1 SGHTA, CDR2 FQGNSA. Trimming took 5 bases from V and 4 from J, leaving 29 bases between them. The CDR3 runs to 19 residues.

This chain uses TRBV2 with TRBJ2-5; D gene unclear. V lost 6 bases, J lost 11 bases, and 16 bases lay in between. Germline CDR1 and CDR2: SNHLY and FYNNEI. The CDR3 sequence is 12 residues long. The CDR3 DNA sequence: TGTGCCAGCAGACGGGTAACCTACGGGCAGTACTTC. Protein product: CASRRVTYGQYF.